This TCR beta chain was captured by sequencing in a study of OX40 agonist ivuxolimab in advanced cancers. Study as a whole: Having had anti-PD-1, anti-PD-L1 or anti-CTLA-4 therapy before was allowed, and over 35% had some.

Study outcomes and limitations: Expanded clones were, on average, more numerous in CD8+ T cells than in CD4+.

TCRdb keeps only in-frame clones here, not all; method: immunoSEQ multiplex PCR. The table includes approximately 58,000 clones, 84% detected once. The germline CDR1 and CDR2 sequences are SQVTM and ANQGSEA. V shed 0 bases, J shed 4 bases, and the junction held 6 bases outside the gene matches. The CDR3 totals 15 residues. On this clone itself: What it recognizes is unknown.

The TCR comes from an adult with an advanced solid tumor such as melanoma, head and neck, liver or kidney cancer. The sequenced sample was CD4+ or CD8+ T cells sorted from blood, obtained in a trial of the OX40 agonist ivuxolimab. V and J are TRBV29-1 and TRBJ2-3, with TRBD1 identical over 8 bases. The CDR3 sequence is CSVEERTGSPDTQYF. Here the CDR3 DNA reads TGCAGCGTTGAAGAACGGACAGGGAGCCCAGATACGCAGTATTTT.